The text below deals with one T cell receptor (beta chain). In germline, CDR1 is SEHNR, CDR2 FQNEAQ (reference sequence). The CDR3 is made up of 15 amino acids. V lost 1 base to trimming and J lost 3 bases, with 10 bases between them. This specimen comes from a study of T cells in tuberculosis. Study background: The T cells targeted glucose monomycolate, a mycobacterial lipid, via CD1B. Findings of the study overall: The stringent gate may have excluded weak CD1B-GMM tetramer binders.

Sorting used thawed, overnight-rested PBMC stained with anti-CD3, a viability dye and GMM-loaded CD1B tetramer. The CD1B tetramers carried C32 glucose monomycolate purified from Rhodococcus equi. Before cryopreservation, the sorted PBMC lost their CD14-expressing monocytes. Profiled with immunoSEQ multiplex PCR; TCRdb holds only in-frame clones, not every one. In the table there are about 59,000 clones, 65% to 90% of which are singletons. The sequence derives from an adult woman with latent tuberculosis. Sequenced input: CD1b-GMM tetramer-negative cells sorted from PBMCs. This rearrangement joins TRBV7-9 to TRBJ1-5; no definite D call. DNA of the CDR3: TGTGCCAGCAGCTTAGGGGAAGCGGACAATCAGCCCCAGCATTTT. Its protein is CASSLGEADNQPQHF.